The TCR beta chain under discussion was sequenced for a study of cytomegalovirus exposure and HLA in healthy donors. Per the germline V gene, CDR1 is ENHRY and CDR2 is SYGVKD. Trimming at V came to 2 bases and at J to 7 bases, leaving 0 bases not matched to a gene. The CDR3 is 13 residues long. TCRdb keeps only in-frame clones here, not all; method: immunoSEQ multiplex PCR. The sample comprises about 130,000 clones, roughly 90% of which are singletons, and about 2% rests with the top ten. The specimen sequenced was PBMCs. This TCR came from a woman aged 18-30 years in good health and CMV-seronegative. The chain recombines TRBV10-3 with TRBJ1-4; 8 bases map to TRBD1. In DNA, the CDR3 is TGTGCCATCAGTGAGACAGGGGGTGAAAAACTGTTTTTT. As protein: CAISETGGEKLFF.